Below, 20 T cell receptor beta chains from the same sample are listed, as sequenced in a study of T cells in pancreatic ductal adenocarcinoma. Generated by immunoSEQ multiplex PCR, the TCRdb table keeps only in-frame clones and is missing some. The sample has under 30,000 clones; around 90% are singletons. Selected pancreatic ductal adenocarcinoma patients had undergone surgery without neoadjuvant therapy. The sequenced material came from PBMCs. These receptor sequences come from a human donor with pancreatic ductal adenocarcinoma.

The chain uses TRBV7-6 and TRBJ2-5; either TRBD1 or TRBD2 may fit D (5 bases each). Trimming cost V 7 bases and J 4 bases, with 10 bases left between them. In germline, CDR1 is SGHVS, CDR2 FNYEAQ. This CDR3 has 12 residues. The CDR3 sequence: CASTRGVETQYF. CDR3 nucleotides: TGTGCCAGCACCCGAGGGGTAGAGACCCAGTACTTC.

The genes are TRBV5-6 and TRBJ2-7; no firm D call. CDR3 length: 13 residues. The V end lost 4 bases, the J end lost 6 bases, and 14 bases lay between the germline ends. Germline CDR1 SGHDT, CDR2 YYEEEE. CDR3 in amino acids: CASSILDLGEQYF. The CDR3 DNA follows: TGTGCCAGCAGCATTTTGGACCTCGGCGAGCAGTACTTC. Using reference TRBV5-6 and TRBJ2-7 for the parts outside the CDR3, the full variable domain is DAGVTQSPTHLIKTRGQQVTLRCSPKSGHDTVSWYQQALGQGPQFIFQYYEEEERQRGNFPDRFSGHQFPNYSSELNVNALLLGDSALYLCASSILDLGEQYFGPGTRLTVT.

The V call is TRBV7-2, the J call TRBJ2-7, with a tentative D call TRBD2 (5 bases). Between the trimmed V and J ends, which lost 3 bases and 0 bases, there was a span of 18 bases. The CDR3 extends over 17 amino acids. The germline CDR1 and CDR2 sequences are SGHTA and FQGNSA. The CDR3 sequence is CASSLRAGQFSSYEQYF. As DNA, the CDR3 is TGTGCCAGCAGCTTGAGGGCCGGGCAGTTTAGCTCCTACGAGCAGTACTTC.

The chain joins TRBV7-8 to TRBJ2-7; 9 positions match TRBD2. This CDR3 has 14 amino acids. Germline V gene sequence: CDR1 SGHVS, CDR2 FQNEAQ. Losses at the gene ends were 6 bases for V and 6 bases for J; bases not matched to a gene: 9. The CDR3 region is CASSYRSGSSEQYF. CDR3 sequence (DNA): TGTGCCAGCAGTTACCGTAGCGGGAGCTCCGAGCAGTACTTC.

The chain couples TRBV7-6 to TRBJ2-1, with a possible D match to TRBD2 (5 bases). Trimming removed 3 bases from V and 4 bases from J, with 16 bases in between. Germline CDR1 reads SGHVS; CDR2 reads FNYEAQ. This CDR3 is 16 amino acids long. DNA for the CDR3: TGTGCCAGCAGCTTGAACCGTCACGAGGGTTACAATGAGCAGTTCTTC. Protein product: CASSLNRHEGYNEQFF.

The V and J genes are TRBV7-9 and TRBJ2-1, with 15 bases aligning to TRBD2. CDR3 length: 17 residues. V shed 5 bases, J shed 5 bases, and the junction held 7 bases outside the gene matches. Germline values: CDR1 SEHNR, CDR2 FQNEAQ (reference sequence). The CDR3 region is CASSVGLAGGSNNEQFF. In DNA, the CDR3 is TGTGCCAGCAGCGTCGGACTAGCGGGAGGGAGCAACAATGAGCAGTTCTTC.

The chain combines TRBV27 with TRBJ2-7; D is uncertain. Per germline, CDR1 MNHEY and CDR2 SMNVEV (reference sequence). CDR3 length equals 14 residues. Trimming stripped 6 bases from V and 3 bases from J, with 15 bases between. The CDR3 nucleotides read TGTGCCAGCAGGGACCTTAGTTCATTCTACGAGCAGTACTTC. Its translation: CASRDLSSFYEQYF.

This chain links TRBV9 with TRBJ2-3, with a tentative D call TRBD1 (6 bases). With 1 base removed from V and 14 bases from J, the gap between germline ends came to 17 bases. Germline loops: CDR1 SGDLS, CDR2 YYNGEE. This CDR3 spans 13 amino acids. The CDR3 spells CASSVLDSGRAYF. Written as DNA, the CDR3 is TGTGCCAGCAGCGTATTGGACAGCGGCCGCGCGTATTTT.

The chain employs TRBV6-1 and TRBJ1-5; the D is unclear. CDR1 is MNHNS, CDR2 SASEGT, per germline. The CDR3 sequence is 15 residues long. Deletions cut 7 bases from V and 0 bases from J, with 13 bases between. CDR3 amino acids: CASISGSYSNQPQHF. Written as DNA, the CDR3 is TGTGCCAGCATATCGGGCAGTTATAGCAATCAGCCCCAGCATTTT.

The chain links TRBV27 to TRBJ2-2; 10 positions agree with TRBD1. Looked up from germline, CDR1 is MNHEY and CDR2 is SMNVEV (reference sequence). With V trimmed by 6 bases and J by 4 bases, 5 bases remained unmatched. The CDR3 length is 15 residues. CDR3 region: CASRRDRGSTGELFF. In DNA, the CDR3 is TGTGCCAGCAGGCGGGACAGGGGAAGCACCGGGGAGCTGTTTTTT.

The chain is built from TRBV18 and TRBJ2-5; no clear D. V was cut by 1 base and J by 2 bases, with 8 bases left in between. Per the germline V gene, CDR1 is KGHSH and CDR2 is LQKENI. CDR3 size: 14 residues. The CDR3 loop is CASSPRPQQETQYF. In DNA, the CDR3 is TGTGCCAGCTCACCACGACCACAACAAGAGACCCAGTACTTC.

This clone was recorded only once. The chain's CDR3 is CASSSGRMNTEAFF. In DNA, the CDR3 is TGTGCCAGCAGCTCCGGACGGATGAACACTGAAGCTTTCTTT. The V and J genes are TRBV5-5 and TRBJ1-1; D is undetermined. Deletions cut 3 bases from V and 0 bases from J, with 9 bases between. Germline V lookup: CDR1 SGHKS, CDR2 YYEKEE (reference sequence). This CDR3 has 14 amino acids.

The sample holds one count of this clone. V is TRBV7-8 and J is TRBJ2-1; a possible D gene is TRBD1 (6 bases). Trimming shortened V by 5 bases and J by 10 bases, and 15 bases separated the two germline ends. This CDR3 spans 13 amino acids. The germline V gene encodes CDR1 SGHVS and CDR2 FQNEAQ. CDR3 loop: CASSQITGQEQFF. CDR3 coding DNA: TGTGCCAGCAGCCAGATCACAGGGCAAGAGCAGTTCTTC.

The chain couples TRBV5-1 to TRBJ1-3, with D hard to call. Germline CDR1 and CDR2: SGHRS and YFSETQ. V was shortened by 2 bases and J by 6 bases, with 15 bases between the two germline ends. This CDR3 is built from 15 residues. Written as DNA, the CDR3 is TGCGCCAGCAGCTTCGGTGGCCTTAGGGAAAACACCATATATTTT. Translating gives CASSFGGLRENTIYF.

This clone has just one count. The genes are TRBV6-5 and TRBJ2-7; 8 bases align to TRBD2. Germline V gives CDR1 MNHEY, CDR2 SVGAGI. Trimming at V came to 2 bases and at J to 5 bases, leaving 8 bases not matched to a gene. The CDR3 contains 15 residues. CDR3 DNA sequence: TGTGCCAGCAGTTACCGTACGGGAGGGCCCCACGAGCAGTACTTC. This codes for CASSYRTGGPHEQYF.

This clone appeared a single time. The genes are TRBV4-1 and TRBJ2-3; TRBD2 is a possible D gene (5 bases). Trimming stripped 4 bases from V and 6 bases from J, with 23 bases between. The CDR3 length is 17 residues. The germline V gene has CDR1 MGHRA and CDR2 YSYEKL. The CDR3 loop reads CASSPAPRGLNPDTQYF. The DNA of the CDR3 is TGCGCCAGCAGCCCGGCCCCTCGGGGTCTGAATCCGGATACGCAGTATTTT.

The V call is TRBV21-1, the J call TRBJ2-2; the table's D call of TRBD2 was not tested on the DNA. TRBV21-1 is a recognized pseudogene. The CDR3 contains 17 residues. The CDR3 reads CASSKAPLAGADGELFF. DNA of the CDR3: TGTGCCAGCAGCAAAGCGCCGCTAGCGGGAGCTGACGGGGAGCTGTTTTTT.

The sample holds one count of this clone. The chain joins TRBV5-6 to TRBJ2-1; D is unclear. V lost 3 bases, J lost 10 bases, and 14 bases lay in between. This CDR3 contains 13 residues. Germline V lookup: CDR1 SGHDT, CDR2 YYEEEE. CDR3 protein: CASSSFRFGEQFF. In DNA, the CDR3 is TGTGCCAGCAGCTCGTTCCGGTTTGGGGAGCAGTTCTTC.

This clone was recorded only once. The chain recombines TRBV19 with TRBJ2-6; the D gene is possibly TRBD1 (6 bases). This CDR3 has 14 amino acids. Germline V lookup: CDR1 LNHDA, CDR2 SQIVND (reference sequence). V was trimmed by 10 bases and J by 4 bases, leaving 14 bases between them. The CDR3 here is CATGRGEGANVLTF. DNA of the CDR3: TGTGCCACGGGCAGGGGCGAGGGGGCCAACGTCCTGACTTTC.

The V and J genes are TRBV2 and TRBJ2-2, with D uncertain. Germline V gene sequence: CDR1 SNHLY, CDR2 FYNNEI. V lost 9 bases and J lost 6, with 14 bases in between. The CDR3 contains 13 residues. CDR3: CASQKWGAGELFF. DNA of the CDR3: TGTGCCAGTCAAAAGTGGGGTGCCGGGGAGCTGTTTTTT.